These 19 T cell receptor beta chains were all obtained from the same sample, sequenced in a study of spatial heterogeneity in lung cancer. Described time point: sample taken at primary tumor resection. TCRdb re-called the 5' RACE reads through MiXCR, storing one row per CDR3 protein. The table lists about 23,000 distinct CDR3 sequences, over 3% of them singletons. Source: PBMCs, taken at surgery. The receptors derive from a female donor with early-stage non-small cell lung cancer.

This clonotype appeared many times. The rearrangement uses TRBV6-1 and TRBJ2-5; 12 nucleotides match TRBD2. Germline values: CDR1 MNHNS, CDR2 SASEGT. The CDR3 loop spans 17 amino acids. J was trimmed by 6 bases and V by 2 bases; bases with no gene match: 10. CDR3 sequence (DNA): TGTGCCAGCAGTGAATTTCCTAGCGGGAGGGCCCGTAAGACCCAGTACTTC. This translates into CASSEFPSGRARKTQYF.

This clonotype is judged medium-sized. J is TRBJ2-2 and V is TRBV29-1; TRBD1 matches 9 bases. V shed 7 bases, J shed 3 bases, and the junction held 9 bases outside the gene matches. Germline V gene data show CDR1 as SQVTM and CDR2 as ANQGSEA. CDR3 length: 15 amino acids. The CDR3 region has the DNA TGCAGCGCCGGGGGGACAGGGCGCTACACCGGGGAGCTGTTTTTT. It translates to CSAGGTGRYTGELFF.

The V gene is TRBV27, the J gene TRBJ1-5; a possible D gene is TRBD1 (6 bases). Looked up from germline, CDR1 is MNHEY and CDR2 is SMNVEV (reference sequence). With 5 bases removed from V and 3 bases from J, the gap between germline ends came to 11 bases. The CDR3 has 14 residues. The CDR3 region is CASSHRDNNQPQHF. The CDR3 coding sequence is TGTGCCAGCAGTCACCGGGACAACAATCAGCCCCAGCATTTT.

This chain links TRBV20-1 with TRBJ2-2; 8 nucleotides agree with TRBD2. The CDR3 loop spans 20 amino acids. Germline CDR1 is DFQATT and CDR2 is SNEGSKA (reference sequence). Trimming cost V 5 bases and J 2 bases; bases outside gene matches: 22. CDR3 loop: CSARPSGVVGGRINTGELFF. CDR3 nucleotide sequence: TGCAGTGCTCGACCGTCAGGGGTTGTAGGCGGGAGGATCAACACCGGGGAGCTGTTTTTT.

Many counts were recorded for this clonotype. V and J are TRBV20-1 and TRBJ2-1, with TRBD2 as a possible D gene (5 bases). Germline assignment: CDR1 DFQATT and CDR2 SNEGSKA (reference sequence). Trimming left V 6 bases short and J 0 bases short, with 12 bases between. The length of the CDR3 is 14 residues. The CDR3 protein is CSAGDPRSYNEQFF. The CDR3, as DNA: TGCAGTGCGGGAGATCCCCGCTCCTACAATGAGCAGTTCTTC.

This clonotype was observed many times. The V gene is TRBV30, the J gene TRBJ1-2; D not certain. Germline-derived CDR1 and CDR2 are GTSNPN and SVGIG (reference sequence). V lost 0 bases and J lost 3, with 20 bases in between. CDR3 length: 17 amino acids. CDR3 residues: CAWSVGRHTRPYYGYTF. Written as DNA, the CDR3 is TGTGCCTGGAGTGTAGGCAGGCACACAAGACCGTACTATGGCTACACCTTC.

The chain joins TRBV27 to TRBJ1-2; D gene ambiguous. Deletions cut 2 bases from V and 4 bases from J, with 14 bases between. This CDR3 contains 15 residues. The germline V gene has CDR1 MNHEY and CDR2 SMNVEV (reference sequence). CDR3 bases: TGTGCCAGCAGTTTAACTCCAGCCTCGTTCTATGGCTACACCTTC. Its protein is CASSLTPASFYGYTF.

This clonotype was counted at least ten times. The V call is TRBV20-1, the J call TRBJ2-5; the D is unclear. The CDR3 length is 13 residues. Trimming stripped 1 base from V and 4 bases from J, with 10 bases between. CDR1 DFQATT and CDR2 SNEGSKA come from the germline V gene (reference sequence). CDR3: CSARGNRAETQYF. The CDR3 region has the DNA TGCAGTGCTAGAGGGAATCGGGCAGAGACCCAGTACTTC.

The sample holds many counts of this clonotype. The gene calls are TRBV29-1 and TRBJ2-5; TRBD1 agrees at 7 bases. There are 14 residues in the CDR3. The germline gives CDR1 SQVTM, CDR2 ANQGSEA. With V trimmed by 3 bases and J by 2 bases, 6 bases remained unmatched. In DNA, the CDR3 is TGCAGCGTTGACGGGATGACAGGGCAAGAGACCCAGTACTTC. As protein: CSVDGMTGQETQYF.

This clonotype appeared many times. The rearrangement links TRBV3-1 to TRBJ2-4, with 11 bases identical to TRBD2. The CDR3 extends over 18 amino acids. V dropped 1 base and J dropped 1; count of bases not matched to a gene: 6. Per germline, CDR1 LGHDT and CDR2 YNNKEL (reference sequence). The CDR3 region is CASSQGLAGGGAKNIQYF. CDR3 nucleotide sequence: TGTGCCAGCAGCCAAGGGCTAGCGGGGGGCGGGGCCAAAAACATTCAGTACTTC. Full variable domain (remainder filled in from reference TRBV3-1 and TRBJ2-4): DTAVSQTPKYLVTQMGNDKSIKCEQNLGHDTMYWYKQDSKKFLKIMFSYNNKELIINETVPNRFSPKSPDKAHLNLHINSLELGDSAVYFCASSQGLAGGGAKNIQYFGAGTRLSVL.

This clonotype was counted ten times or more. The chain uses TRBV24-1 and TRBJ1-2, with 7 bases that match TRBD1. Germline V gene data show CDR1 as KGHDR and CDR2 as SFDVKD. The CDR3 totals 14 residues. Unmatched junction bases numbered 4, after V lost 3 bases and J lost 4 bases. The CDR3 protein is CATSDVDRTYGYTF. In DNA, the CDR3 is TGTGCCACCAGTGATGTGGACAGGACCTATGGCTACACCTTC.

This clonotype has a count of ten or more. The V and J genes are TRBV2 and TRBJ2-7; D remains unclear. This CDR3 spans 13 amino acids. V was cut by 0 bases and J by 4 bases, with 7 bases left in between. Germline lookup yields CDR1 SNHLY and CDR2 FYNNEI. The CDR3 is CASSEASRYEQYF. Written as DNA, the CDR3 is TGTGCCAGCAGTGAAGCGTCGCGGTACGAGCAGTACTTC.

This clonotype has at least ten counts. The chain is built from TRBV30 and TRBJ1-1; 7 positions match TRBD1. CDR1 is GTSNPN and CDR2 is SVGIG in the germline V gene (reference sequence). CDR3 length equals 14 residues. V was pared by 5 bases and J by 1 base, with 7 bases of the junction left unmatched. CDR3 sequence reads: CAWVSTGRNTEAFF. CDR3 nucleotide sequence: TGTGCCTGGGTATCGACAGGGAGGAACACTGAAGCTTTCTTT.

This clonotype ranks as medium-sized. V is TRBV5-1 and J is TRBJ2-3; TRBD1 matches at 7 bases. The CDR3 sequence is 14 residues long. CDR1 SGHRS and CDR2 YFSETQ come from the germline V gene. V trimming: 2 bases; J trimming: 3 bases; junction bases outside the gene matches: 3. The CDR3 DNA is TGCGCCAGCAGCTTCGGACAGGATACAGATACGCAGTATTTT. Translating gives CASSFGQDTDTQYF.

Many counts were recorded for this clonotype. This chain connects TRBV11-2 to TRBJ2-3; TRBD2 agrees at 12 bases. Germline V gene data show CDR1 as SGHAT and CDR2 as FQNNGV. Unmatched junction bases numbered 12, after V lost 6 bases and J lost 5 bases. There are 17 residues in the CDR3. This chain's CDR3 is CASSFHRTSGNRDTQYF. The CDR3 nucleotides read TGTGCCAGCAGTTTCCATCGGACTAGCGGGAATAGAGATACGCAGTATTTT. The full variable domain, its missing parts supplied by reference TRBV11-2 and TRBJ2-3, is EAGVAQSPRYKIIEKRQSVAFWCNPISGHATLYWYQQILGQGPKLLIQFQNNGVVDDSQLPKDRFSAERLKGVDSTLKIQPAKLEDSAVYLCASSFHRTSGNRDTQYFGPGTRLTVL.

The sample holds many counts of this clonotype. In DNA form, the CDR3 reads TGTGCCATCAGTGTCGGGGGAAACTATGGCTACACCTTC. This gives the protein CAISVGGNYGYTF. This chain connects TRBV10-3 to TRBJ1-2, with D perhaps TRBD1 (5 bases). The germline gives CDR1 ENHRY, CDR2 SYGVKD. The CDR3 has 13 residues. Between the trimmed V and J ends, which lost 4 bases and 2 bases, there was a span of 8 bases.

This clonotype was counted once. In nucleotides, the CDR3 is TGTGCCAGCAGAGGACTAGCGGGAGATTTTGAGCAGTTCTTC. Protein: CASRGLAGDFEQFF. This chain connects TRBV12-3 or TRBV12-4 to TRBJ2-1; 13 nucleotides agree with TRBD2. The CDR3 is 14 residues long. V dropped 6 bases and J dropped 9; count of bases not matched to a gene: 5.

This clonotype was observed at least ten times. The rearrangement uses TRBV10-3 and TRBJ2-1; weak D call: TRBD2 (5 bases). V lost 5 bases and J lost 6, with 14 bases in between. Germline V gene lookup returns CDR1 ENHRY and CDR2 SYGVKD. CDR3 length equals 14 residues. The CDR3, as DNA: TGTGCCATCAGTAGAAGTCGGGATCCCAATGAGCAGTTCTTC. Residues: CAISRSRDPNEQFF.

This clonotype was recorded at least ten times. This rearrangement joins TRBV6-1 to TRBJ2-4, with 8 positions matching TRBD1. In germline, CDR1 is MNHNS, CDR2 SASEGT. The CDR3 covers 13 residues. Trimming cost V 10 bases and J 5 bases; bases outside gene matches: 7. The CDR3 spells CATRGQAENIQYF. The CDR3 region has the DNA TGTGCCACCAGGGGACAGGCTGAAAACATTCAGTACTTC.